The sequence of this T cell receptor (beta chain) was determined in a study of PD-1 blockade in mismatch repair-deficient tumors. CDR3 length: 14 amino acids. V shed 6 bases, J shed 2 bases, and the junction held 6 bases outside the gene matches. Germline V CDR1 and CDR2: MNHEY, SMNVEV (reference sequence). PCR or immunohistochemistry showed mismatch repair deficiency in every enrolled patient. Sequencing was performed with immunoSEQ multiplex PCR; in TCRdb, only in-frame clones are kept and a portion is missing. Of some 40,000 clones in the sample, approximately 80% were seen once. Sequencing used PBMCs, obtained about 40 weeks after starting pembrolizumab. The TCR comes from an adult with mismatch repair-deficient cancer. The rearrangement joins TRBV27 to TRBJ2-7; TRBD2 aligns across 8 bases. The CDR3 sequence: CASRREGLAYEQYF. CDR3 nucleotide sequence: TGTGCCAGCAGACGGGAGGGCCTCGCCTACGAGCAGTACTTC.